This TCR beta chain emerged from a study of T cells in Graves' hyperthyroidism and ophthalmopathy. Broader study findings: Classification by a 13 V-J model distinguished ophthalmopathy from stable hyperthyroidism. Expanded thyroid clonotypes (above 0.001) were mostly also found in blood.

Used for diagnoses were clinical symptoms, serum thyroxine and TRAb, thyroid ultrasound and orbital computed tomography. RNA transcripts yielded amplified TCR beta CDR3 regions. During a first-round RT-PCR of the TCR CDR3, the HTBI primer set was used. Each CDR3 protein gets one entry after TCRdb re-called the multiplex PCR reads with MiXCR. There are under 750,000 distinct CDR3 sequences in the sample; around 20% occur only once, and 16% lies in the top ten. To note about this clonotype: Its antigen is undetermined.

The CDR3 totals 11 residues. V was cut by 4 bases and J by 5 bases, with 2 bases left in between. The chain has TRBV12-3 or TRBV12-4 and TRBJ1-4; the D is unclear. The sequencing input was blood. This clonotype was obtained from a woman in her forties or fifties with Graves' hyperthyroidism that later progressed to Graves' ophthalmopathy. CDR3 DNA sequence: TGTGCCAGCAGTTGGAATGAAAAACTGTTTTTT. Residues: CASSWNEKLFF.